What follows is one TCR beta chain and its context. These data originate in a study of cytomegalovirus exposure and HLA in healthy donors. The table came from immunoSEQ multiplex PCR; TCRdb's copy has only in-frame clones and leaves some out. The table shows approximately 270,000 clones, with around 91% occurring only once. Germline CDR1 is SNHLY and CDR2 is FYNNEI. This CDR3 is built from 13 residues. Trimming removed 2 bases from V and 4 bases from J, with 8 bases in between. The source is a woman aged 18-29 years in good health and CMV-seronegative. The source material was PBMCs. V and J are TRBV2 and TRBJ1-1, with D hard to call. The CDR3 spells CASSERAGTEAFF. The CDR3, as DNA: TGTGCCAGCAGTGAACGGGCGGGCACTGAAGCTTTCTTT.